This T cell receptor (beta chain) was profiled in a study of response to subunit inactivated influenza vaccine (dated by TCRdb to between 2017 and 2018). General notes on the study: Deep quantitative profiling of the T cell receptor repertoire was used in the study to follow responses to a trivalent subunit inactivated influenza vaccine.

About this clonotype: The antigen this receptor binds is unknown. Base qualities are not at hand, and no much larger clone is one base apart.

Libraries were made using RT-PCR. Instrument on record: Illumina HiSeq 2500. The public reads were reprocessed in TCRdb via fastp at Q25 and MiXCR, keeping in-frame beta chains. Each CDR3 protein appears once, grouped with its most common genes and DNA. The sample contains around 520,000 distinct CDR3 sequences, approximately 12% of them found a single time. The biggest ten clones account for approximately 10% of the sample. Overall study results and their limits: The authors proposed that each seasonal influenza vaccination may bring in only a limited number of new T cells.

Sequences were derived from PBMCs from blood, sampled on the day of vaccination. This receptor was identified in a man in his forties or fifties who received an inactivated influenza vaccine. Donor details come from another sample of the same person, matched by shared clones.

This receptor has the CDR3 CASSLLGGDTDTQYF. The bases are TGTGCCAGCAGCTTGCTCGGGGGGGACACAGATACGCAGTATTTT. The chain uses TRBV7-3 and TRBJ2-3; 8 of the junction bases match TRBD2. Clipping removes 3 bases from V and 2 bases from J, with 4 as the unmatched junction base count. CDR1 SGHTA and CDR2 FQGTGA were looked up in the germline V gene. Measured from the cysteine to the phenylalanine, the CDR3 is 15 residues long. CDR3 DNA is the only sequence kept; it has 45 bases, read in frame from the first base.